This T cell receptor (beta chain) was identified in a study of molecular identifiers for immune sequencing clone quantification. V lost 7 bases and J lost 8, with 17 bases in between. The CDR3 is 13 amino acids. Germline V gene sequence: CDR1 LNHDA, CDR2 SQIVND (reference sequence). This clonotype has ten or more counts. TCRdb itself ran the PCR reads through MiXCR, one entry per CDR3 protein. Among roughly 320,000 distinct CDR3 sequences listed, about a fifth were seen once. The TCR sequence derives from a human donor in good health. Some libraries in this study had Jurkat cell RNA spiked in. Sequenced material: naive CD8+ T cells from blood, with Jurkat cell RNA spiked in. Subset here: FACS-sorted CD8+CD4-CCR7+CD45RA+ naive T cells. The chain employs TRBV19 and TRBJ1-2, with D perhaps TRBD1 (6 bases). CDR3 bases: TGTGCCAGTATCGGCAGGGGCAATTGGGGCTACACCTTC. Encoded protein: CASIGRGNWGYTF.